Following are 23 T cell receptor beta chains from one sample sequenced in a study of T cells after yellow fever vaccination (dated by TCRdb to about 2019). The protocol used for the library was 5' RACE. TCRdb shows the sequencer as Illumina HiSeq 2500. TCRdb reran the public reads through fastp at Q25 and MiXCR, keeping productive beta chains. Rows are combined by CDR3 protein, so each entry shows the most common genes and DNA. For this sample the table gives more than 90,000 distinct CDR3 sequences, of which 6.5% to 9% were detected only once. The ten largest account for 2.7% of the sample. What this sample's treatment or condition label stands for: live attenuated yellow fever vaccine strain. Sample: CD4+ T cells sorted from PBMCs, taken about 49 days after the first yellow fever vaccination. These receptor sequences come from a man in his late teens or twenties who received the YFV17D yellow fever vaccine.

This clonotype was counted ten times or more. The chain employs TRBV5-6 and TRBJ2-5, with D maybe TRBD1 (6 bases). V was clipped by 2 bases and J by 4 bases, with 12 bases between them. CDR1 and CDR2 from the germline V gene are SGHDT and YYEEEE. The CDR3 runs to 14 residues. The CDR3 sequence: CASSFKQGGETQYF. CDR3 sequence (DNA): TGTGCCAGCAGCTTCAAACAGGGCGGAGAGACCCAGTACTTC.

The sample holds many counts of this clonotype. The chain is built from TRBV12-3 or TRBV12-4 and TRBJ2-1; 11 positions agree with TRBD2. V lost 3 bases to trimming and J lost 8 bases; unmatched junction nucleotides: 6. The CDR3 loop spans 15 amino acids. The CDR3 reads CASSFVAGGRDEQFF. The DNA of the CDR3 is TGTGCCAGCAGTTTCGTAGCGGGGGGGAGAGATGAGCAGTTCTTC.

This clonotype was recorded many times. The V and J genes are TRBV6-2 or TRBV6-3 and TRBJ1-5, with D unclear. Trimming stripped 6 bases from V and 4 bases from J, with 16 bases between. CDR1 is MNHEY and CDR2 is SVGEGT in the germline V gene. The CDR3 consists of 15 residues. DNA of the CDR3: TGTGCCAGCAGAGACTCTATTGCGTGGAATCAGCCCCAGCATTTT. Its protein product is CASRDSIAWNQPQHF.

This clonotype was detected only a few times. The chain employs TRBV28 and TRBJ2-3; 9 bases map to TRBD1. CDR1 is MDHEN, CDR2 SYDVKM, per germline. Trimming removed 6 bases from V and 4 bases from J; junction bases left unmatched: 11. The CDR3 extends over 16 amino acids. CDR3 region: CASSSPGQGPPDTQYF. Here the CDR3 DNA reads TGTGCCAGCAGCTCTCCGGGACAGGGCCCCCCAGATACGCAGTATTTT.

V and J are TRBV20-1 and TRBJ2-7; 9 nucleotides agree with TRBD2. This CDR3 comprises 13 residues. V gave up 2 bases and J gave up 1 base; unmatched junction bases: 0. Germline values: CDR1 DFQATT, CDR2 SNEGSKA (reference sequence). CDR3 DNA sequence: TGCAGTGCTAGACTAGCGGGATCCTACGAGCAGTACGTC. Encoded protein: CSARLAGSYEQYV.

The sample holds many counts of this clonotype. V and J are TRBV6-2 or TRBV6-3 and TRBJ1-1; no definite D call. V was clipped by 8 bases and J by 5 bases, with 18 bases between them. CDR3 length equals 14 residues. The V gene's germline CDR1 is MNHEY and CDR2 SVGEGT. The chain's CDR3 is CASLSVWVGTEAFF. The CDR3, as DNA: TGTGCCAGCCTCAGCGTGTGGGTAGGGACTGAAGCTTTCTTT.

The chain joins TRBV5-1 to TRBJ1-5, with unresolved D. The germline V gene encodes CDR1 SGHRS and CDR2 YFSETQ. Trimming shortened V by 1 base and J by 4 bases, and 12 bases separated the two germline ends. There are 15 residues in the CDR3. The CDR3 sequence is CASSLYGQENQPQHF. Here the CDR3 DNA reads TGCGCCAGCAGCTTGTACGGTCAGGAGAATCAGCCCCAGCATTTT.

Many counts were recorded for this clonotype. The rearrangement links TRBV6-2 or TRBV6-3 to TRBJ2-3; D perhaps matches TRBD2 (5 bases). CDR3 size: 15 residues. V lost 6 bases and J lost 0, with 13 bases in between. CDR1 is MNHEY, CDR2 SVGEGT, per germline. The CDR3 bases are TGTGCCAGCAGATTAAGTGCGGGTAGCACAGATACGCAGTATTTT. Its translation: CASRLSAGSTDTQYF.

In this sample, this clonotype turned up many times. The V gene is TRBV20-1, the J gene TRBJ1-4, with unresolved D. Trimming pared 2 bases from V and 4 bases from J, leaving 11 bases between. Germline CDR1 and CDR2: DFQATT and SNEGSKA (reference sequence). The CDR3 extends over 14 amino acids. The DNA for the CDR3 is TGCAGTGCTAGAAACCCGGCCCTTAATGAAAAACTGTTTTTT. This sequence encodes CSARNPALNEKLFF.

In this sample, this clonotype turned up many times. The rearrangement joins TRBV15 to TRBJ1-5; D gene uncertain. Germline V CDR1 and CDR2: LNHNV, YYDKDF (reference sequence). This CDR3 contains 12 residues. V was trimmed by 1 base and J by 5 bases, leaving 3 bases between them. The CDR3 sequence: CATSRADQPQHF. CDR3 nucleotides: TGTGCCACCAGCAGAGCAGATCAGCCCCAGCATTTT.

This clonotype was seen at least ten times. This chain uses TRBV7-9 with TRBJ1-6; D not resolved. Trimming left V 11 bases short and J 8 bases short, with 16 bases between. CDR3 size: 13 residues. Germline V CDR1 and CDR2: SEHNR, FQNEAQ (reference sequence). The CDR3: CAGGSTFDSPLHF. The CDR3 coding sequence is TGTGCCGGAGGGAGTACCTTCGATTCACCCCTCCACTTT. The complete variable domain, with remaining parts taken from reference TRBV7-9 and TRBJ1-6, reads DTGVSQNPRHKITKRGQNVTFRCDPISEHNRLYWYRQTLGQGPEFLTYFQNEAQLEKSRLLSDRFSAERPKGSFSTLEIQRTEQGDSAMYLCAGGSTFDSPLHFGNGTRLTVT.

This clonotype was detected many times. The V and J genes are TRBV15 and TRBJ2-1, with 13 bases lining up with TRBD2. Germline V gene sequence: CDR1 LNHNV, CDR2 YYDKDF (reference sequence). This CDR3 spans 18 amino acids. With 4 bases clipped from V and 0 bases from J, the junction kept 6 bases outside the gene matches. CDR3 sequence reads: CATSTGTSGISSYNEQFF. The CDR3 coding sequence is TGTGCCACCAGCACCGGGACTAGCGGGATCAGCTCCTACAATGAGCAGTTCTTC. Together with reference TRBV15 and TRBJ2-1, the CDR3 gives the full variable domain: DAMVIQNPRYQVTQFGKPVTLSCSQTLNHNVMYWYQQKSSQAPKLLFHYYDKDFNNEADTPDNFQSRRPNTSFCFLDIRSPGLGDTAMYLCATSTGTSGISSYNEQFFGPGTRLTVL.

This clonotype was detected many times. V gene TRBV15 combines with J gene TRBJ1-5; no reliable D call. The V gene lost 0 bases and the J gene lost 4 bases, with 13 bases spanning the gap. From germline, CDR1 is LNHNV and CDR2 YYDKDF (reference sequence). CDR3 size: 16 residues. The CDR3 protein is CATSRDRGMRNQPQHF. CDR3 nucleotide sequence: TGTGCCACCAGCAGAGATCGAGGGATGAGGAATCAGCCCCAGCATTTT.

This clonotype was detected only a few times. The chain carries TRBV7-2 and TRBJ2-7, with a possible D match to TRBD1 (5 bases). V was cut by 5 bases and J by 5 bases, with 19 bases left in between. This CDR3 has 15 residues. In germline, CDR1 is SGHTA, CDR2 FQGNSA. The CDR3 DNA follows: TGTGCCAGCAGCCAAAACCGAGACAGAAACCACGAGCAGTACTTC. It encodes CASSQNRDRNHEQYF.

This clonotype showed up many times. The chain is built from TRBV7-8 and TRBJ1-5, with D maybe TRBD1 (6 bases). CDR1 and CDR2 from the germline V gene are SGHVS and FQNEAQ. Trimming removed 5 bases at V and 5 bases at J, with 13 bases between. The CDR3 is 14 amino acids. CDR3 in DNA: TGTGCCAGCAGCCTGCGGGACAAATATCAGCCCCAGCATTTT. Protein product: CASSLRDKYQPQHF.

Ten or more counts support this clonotype. The V and J genes are TRBV6-1 and TRBJ2-7, with D possibly matching TRBD1 (8 bases). This CDR3 comprises 15 residues. Germline loops: CDR1 MNHNS, CDR2 SASEGT. Between the trimmed V and J ends, which lost 6 bases and 0 bases, there was a span of 15 bases. The CDR3 DNA reads as TGTGCCAGCAGCCCACAGGGGGGGAGCTCCTACGAGCAGTACGTC. Protein product: CASSPQGGSSYEQYV.

This clonotype showed up many times. The chain links TRBV18 to TRBJ2-3, with 8 nucleotides matching TRBD1. The CDR3 totals 15 residues. V lost 3 bases to trimming and J lost 4 bases; unmatched junction nucleotides: 6. Germline values: CDR1 KGHSH, CDR2 LQKENI. The CDR3 DNA reads as TGTGCCAGCTCACCTCTACAGGGGGGCGCAGATACGCAGTATTTT. This sequence encodes CASSPLQGGADTQYF. Looking up the rest from reference TRBV18 and TRBJ2-3 gives the full variable domain: NAGVMQNPRHLVRRRGQEARLRCSPMKGHSHVYWYRQLPEEGLKFMVYLQKENIIDESGMPKERFSAEFPKEGPSILRIQQVVRGDSAAYFCASSPLQGGADTQYFGPGTRLTVL.

This clonotype was seen a handful of times. The rearrangement uses TRBV2 and TRBJ1-5; 10 bases are a match to TRBD1. The CDR3 runs to 14 residues. J lost 4 bases, V lost 5 bases, and 2 bases had no gene match. Germline CDR1 and CDR2: SNHLY and FYNNEI. CDR3 nucleotide sequence: TGTGCCAGCAGTCCGGGACAGGGGAATCAGCCCCAGCATTTT. Translated: CASSPGQGNQPQHF.

This clonotype showed up many times. V gene TRBV2 combines with J gene TRBJ1-1, with TRBD1 matching 9 bases. This CDR3 region has 14 residues. V was pared by 8 bases and J by 5 bases, with 9 bases of the junction left unmatched. From germline, CDR1 is SNHLY and CDR2 FYNNEI. The CDR3 here is CASATTGGWTEAFF. CDR3 nucleotides: TGTGCCAGCGCCACGACAGGGGGTTGGACTGAAGCTTTCTTT.

At least ten counts were recorded for this clonotype. In nucleotides, the CDR3 is TGCAACGGGCGGGGGGGACTAGTTGGCGAGCAGTACGTC. Protein sequence: CNGRGGLVGEQYV. The V and J genes are TRBV20-1 and TRBJ2-7; 9 bases agree with TRBD2. The CDR3 length is 13 residues. In germline, CDR1 is DFQATT, CDR2 SNEGSKA (reference sequence).

This clonotype has at least ten counts. The chain uses TRBV3-1 and TRBJ1-1, with unresolved D. Germline lookup yields CDR1 LGHDT and CDR2 YNNKEL (reference sequence). Trimming removed 2 bases at V and 4 bases at J, with 5 bases between. The CDR3 covers 12 residues. The CDR3 sequence: CASSQSSTEAFF. Written as DNA, the CDR3 is TGTGCCAGCAGCCAATCAAGCACTGAAGCTTTCTTT.

The chain joins TRBV29-1 to TRBJ1-3; 7 nucleotides match TRBD1. V trimming: 5 bases; J trimming: 0 bases; junction bases outside the gene matches: 19. The CDR3 spans 19 residues. The germline gives CDR1 SQVTM, CDR2 ANQGSEA. The CDR3 loop is CSVRLGQRITGSSGNTIYF. As DNA, the CDR3 is TGCAGCGTTCGTTTGGGACAGCGAATTACTGGGAGCTCTGGAAACACCATATATTTT.

This clonotype was recorded a few times. The rearrangement joins TRBV25-1 to TRBJ2-7; 8 positions agree with TRBD1. J was trimmed by 9 bases and V by 3 bases; bases with no gene match: 19. The germline V gene encodes CDR1 MGHDK and CDR2 SYGVNS. The CDR3 runs to 17 residues. CDR3: CASSEPSGQDSSIGQYV. CDR3 coding DNA: TGTGCCAGCAGTGAGCCATCGGGACAGGATTCCTCCATCGGGCAGTACGTC.